These T cell receptor beta chains were read from a single sample in a study of T cells in Graves' hyperthyroidism and ophthalmopathy. TCRdb redid the calling of the multiplex PCR reads with MiXCR, one entry per CDR3 protein. The sample lists more than 450,000 distinct CDR3 sequences, 14% seen once, with approximately 15% in the top ten. Sequenced: blood. The receptors were gathered from a woman aged 40 to 50 with Graves' hyperthyroidism. Both conserved end residues are part of each CDR3. A D gene is named only where the DNA matches it firmly. Size is omitted from some rows. Given values are once, few, many or a class for expanded clones.

>few|TRBJ2-3|TRBV14|-
CASSQDLAPDTQYF
TGTGCCAGCAGCCAAGATCTAGCCCCAGATACGCAGTATTTT
>-|TRBJ1-2|TRBV27|-
CAVGAFYGYTF
TGTGCCGTAGGGGCCTTCTATGGCTACACCTTC
>many|TRBJ1-1|TRBV18|-
CASSRNGELNTEAFF
TGTGCCAGCTCACGTAACGGGGAGTTGAACACTGAAGCTTTCTTT
>many|TRBJ2-7|TRBV20-1|TRBD2
CSAKPGLAGGVYEQYF
TGCAGTGCGAAACCGGGACTAGCGGGAGGGGTCTACGAGCAGTACTTC
>many|TRBJ2-1|TRBV5-1|-
CASSPPTGLNEQFF
TGCGCCAGCAGCCCGCCCACAGGGCTGAATGAGCAGTTCTTC
>few|TRBJ2-7|TRBV5-5|TRBD1
CASSPKDRASSYEQYF
TGTGCCAGCAGCCCAAAGGACAGGGCCAGCTCCTACGAGCAGTACTTC
>few|TRBJ2-3|TRBV4-2|TRBD2
CASLGRGTDTQYF
TGTGCCAGCCTAGGGAGGGGAACAGATACGCAGTATTTT
>-|TRBJ2-2|TRBV6-1|-
CASRIERRNTGELFF
TGTGCCAGCAGAATCGAAAGGAGGAACACCGGGGAGCTGTTTTTT
>-|TRBJ2-2|TRBV6-1|TRBD2
CASSVRLAGGNTGELFF
TGTGCCAGCAGTGTCCGACTAGCGGGGGGGAACACCGGGGAGCTGTTTTTT
>many|TRBJ2-7|TRBV4-1|-
CASSAMIEQGEQYF
TGCGCCAGCAGCGCCATGATAGAACAGGGCGAGCAGTACTTC
>many|TRBJ2-3|TRBV11-2|-
CASSLDESTDTQYF
TGTGCCAGCAGCTTAGACGAATCCACAGATACGCAGTATTTT
>many|TRBJ2-5|TRBV12-3/TRBV12-4|TRBD2
CASRGAGLADQETQYF
TGTGCCAGCAGGGGCGCGGGACTAGCGGACCAAGAGACCCAGTACTTC
>many|TRBJ2-7|TRBV20-1|-
CSARETEREYTYEQYF
TGCAGTGCTAGAGAGACGGAACGGGAGTACACCTACGAGCAGTACTTC
>medium-sized|TRBJ2-7|TRBV18|-
CASSQQPGSEQYF
TGTGCCAGCTCCCAACAGCCGGGGAGCGAGCAGTACTTC
>many|TRBJ2-5|TRBV14|TRBD2
CASSRTSGGQETQYF
TGTGCCAGCAGCCGGACTAGCGGAGGACAAGAGACCCAGTACTTC
>many|TRBJ2-4|TRBV12-3/TRBV12-4|TRBD2
CASKGGGLGQYF
TGTGCCAGCAAGGGCGGGGGATTGGGTCAGTACTTC
>many|TRBJ2-3|TRBV20-1|-
CSVASQAGDTQYF
TGCAGTGTAGCCTCCCAAGCTGGAGATACGCAGTATTTT
>-|TRBJ1-6|TRBV27|TRBD1
CASSLEPGQGSYNSPLHF
TGTGCCAGCAGCCTAGAGCCGGGACAGGGATCCTATAATTCACCCCTCCACTTT
>-|TRBJ2-5|TRBV6-1|TRBD2
CASGRLAVQETQYF
TGTGCCAGCGGTAGACTAGCGGTTCAAGAGACCCAGTACTTC
>many|TRBJ1-2|TRBV19|-
CASRSGANYGYTF
TGTGCCAGTAGATCGGGAGCTAACTATGGCTACACCTTC
>-|TRBJ1-5|TRBV19|-
CASMDQKTRSNQPQHF
TGTGCCAGTATGGACCAAAAGACGAGGAGCAATCAGCCCCAGCATTTT
>-|TRBJ1-6|TRBV3-1|-
CASSQAVIRSPLHF
TGTGCCAGCAGCCAAGCGGTAATTAGGTCACCCCTCCACTTT
>many|TRBJ2-1|TRBV27|TRBD1
CASSTPGTANNEQFF
TGTGCCAGCAGTACCCCCGGGACAGCCAACAATGAGCAGTTCTTC
>few|TRBJ1-1|TRBV5-1|TRBD1
CASSEGQGRAFF
TGCGCCAGCAGCGAAGGACAGGGTCGAGCTTTCTTT